The next 27 T cell receptor beta chains were all read from a single sample in a study of blood T cell repertoires in COVID-19. Sequencing was performed with immunoSEQ multiplex PCR; in TCRdb, only in-frame clones are kept and a portion is missing. The sample has approximately 80,000 clones, 76% seen once. Sequenced material: peripheral blood. Receptor source: a man aged 65 to 85 with active or convalescent COVID-19.

V and J are TRBV2 and TRBJ2-1; 11 bases agree with TRBD2. This CDR3 has 16 amino acids. The trim removed 8 bases at V and 1 base at J, leaving 7 bases unmatched. CDR1 is SNHLY and CDR2 is FYNNEI in the germline V gene. CDR3 amino acids: CASFSGGVSSYNEQFF. In DNA form, the CDR3 reads TGTGCCAGCTTTAGCGGGGGGGTGAGTTCCTACAATGAGCAGTTCTTC.

CDR3 region: CASSAGQDYLGTF. The CDR3 DNA reads TGTGCCAGCAGCGCGGGACAGGACTACTTGGGGACCTTC. V usage is TRBV9 and J usage is TRBJ1-2; 8 bases fit TRBD1. Germline-derived CDR1 and CDR2 are SGDLS and YYNGEE. CDR3 length: 13 residues. J was trimmed by 14 bases and V by 3 bases; bases with no gene match: 12.

The chain links TRBV3-1 (or the pseudogene TRBV3-2) to TRBJ1-2; unclear D gene. Germline assignment: CDR1 LGHDT and CDR2 YNNKEL (reference sequence). V dropped 4 bases and J dropped 7 bases, with 13 bases sitting between them. This CDR3 is built from 13 residues. CDR3 coding DNA: TGTGCCAGCAGCCCCCGGGATTCCTTTGGCTACACCTTC. This sequence encodes CASSPRDSFGYTF.

The gene calls are TRBV11-2 and TRBJ2-5, with 7 bases fitting TRBD2. CDR1 is SGHAT, CDR2 FQNNGV, per germline. This CDR3 has 14 amino acids. V was clipped by 6 bases and J by 5 bases; unmatched bases: 9. In nucleotides, the CDR3 is TGTGCCAGCAGTTCCCAGCGGGGTCGGGAGACCCAGTACTTC. It yields the protein CASSSQRGRETQYF. Based on the CDR3 plus reference TRBV11-2 and TRBJ2-5, the full variable domain is EAGVAQSPRYKIIEKRQSVAFWCNPISGHATLYWYQQILGQGPKLLIQFQNNGVVDDSQLPKDRFSAERLKGVDSTLKIQPAKLEDSAVYLCASSSQRGRETQYFGPGTRLLVL.

The chain recombines TRBV6-5 with TRBJ2-1, with 7 bases fitting TRBD2. The J segment lost 7 bases and the V segment lost 6 bases, leaving 3 bases of the junction unmatched. The length of the CDR3 is 12 residues. Germline assignment: CDR1 MNHEY and CDR2 SVGAGI. DNA for the CDR3: TGTGCCAGCAGCCCCGGGAGGAATGAGCAGTTCTTC. Protein product: CASSPGRNEQFF.

The chain employs TRBV11-2 and TRBJ2-1; D is ambiguous. Germline CDR1 reads SGHAT; CDR2 reads FQNNGV. The CDR3 runs to 13 residues. The V and J ends lost 5 bases and 7 bases respectively, with 12 bases between them. This chain's CDR3 is CASSPHMENEQFF. CDR3 bases: TGTGCCAGCAGCCCCCATATGGAGAATGAGCAGTTCTTC.

This chain uses TRBV28 with TRBJ1-1, with 12 nucleotides matching TRBD1. From germline, CDR1 is MDHEN and CDR2 SYDVKM. The CDR3 contains 16 residues. V dropped 1 base and J dropped 3; count of bases not matched to a gene: 3. CDR3 sequence reads: CASSLLGQGAYTEAFF. CDR3 sequence (DNA): TGTGCCAGCAGTTTATTGGGACAGGGGGCTTACACTGAAGCTTTCTTT.

This clone was detected ten times or more. J is TRBJ1-6 and V is TRBV7-2; possible D gene TRBD1, 5 bases. Trimming left V 1 base short and J 9 bases short, with 13 bases between. Germline V lookup: CDR1 SGHTA, CDR2 FQGNSA. The CDR3 runs 15 residues. As DNA, the CDR3 is TGTGCCAGCAGCTTAGTATTAGGGCAGGGTTCACCCCTCCACTTT. Translation: CASSLVLGQGSPLHF.

The V gene is TRBV5-1, the J gene TRBJ2-7; D uncertain. Germline CDR1 SGHRS, CDR2 YFSETQ. This CDR3 contains 17 residues. Trimming pared 0 bases from V and 4 bases from J, leaving 20 bases between. CDR3 nucleotide sequence: TGCGCCAGCAGCTTGGCTTTATCGATGCAGAAAGTTTACGAGCAGTACTTC. This encodes CASSLALSMQKVYEQYF.

The rearrangement joins TRBV27 to TRBJ2-1, with D possibly TRBD2 on 6 matching bases. The CDR3 has 14 amino acids. V dropped 10 bases and J dropped 7 bases, with 20 bases sitting between them. CDR1 is MNHEY and CDR2 is SMNVEV in the germline V gene (reference sequence). In DNA form, the CDR3 reads TGTGCCACAAGGCCGGGACTTCAGTCTAATGAGCAGTTCTTC. As protein: CATRPGLQSNEQFF.

The rearrangement links TRBV6-1 to TRBJ1-5; TRBD1 matches at 7 bases. CDR1 is MNHNS and CDR2 is SASEGT in the germline V gene. Losses at the gene ends were 4 bases for V and 6 bases for J; bases not matched to a gene: 12. CDR3 length: 16 amino acids. The CDR3 bases are TGTGCCAGCAGTGCAACCCTTGACAGGGTCGGTCAGCCCCAGCATTTT. Its translation: CASSATLDRVGQPQHF.

V and J are TRBV27 and TRBJ1-5; maybe TRBD1 (6 bases). V lost 2 bases and J lost 6, with 14 bases in between. Germline CDR1 reads MNHEY; CDR2 reads SMNVEV (reference sequence). The CDR3 totals 15 residues. The CDR3 here is CASSLRRGPGQPQHF. CDR3 nucleotides: TGTGCCAGCAGTTTACGCAGGGGTCCGGGTCAGCCCCAGCATTTT.

The chain couples TRBV5-6 to TRBJ1-1, with D possibly being TRBD1 (5 bases). CDR3 length: 17 residues. Trimming pared 1 base from V and 4 bases from J, leaving 20 bases between. Germline CDR1 reads SGHDT; CDR2 reads YYEEEE. The CDR3 coding sequence is TGTGCCAGCAGCTTGAGGCTGTCCAGGGACGGGAGCACTGAAGCTTTCTTT. Residues: CASSLRLSRDGSTEAFF. Combining the CDR3 with reference TRBV5-6 and TRBJ1-1 gives the whole variable domain DAGVTQSPTHLIKTRGQQVTLRCSPKSGHDTVSWYQQALGQGPQFIFQYYEEEERQRGNFPDRFSGHQFPNYSSELNVNALLLGDSALYLCASSLRLSRDGSTEAFFGQGTRLTVV.

The rearrangement links TRBV27 to TRBJ2-6, with 8 positions matching TRBD2. With V trimmed by 5 bases and J by 4 bases, 13 bases remained unmatched. Germline V lookup: CDR1 MNHEY, CDR2 SMNVEV (reference sequence). The CDR3 runs 18 residues. This CDR3 reads CASSPWTSRGAGANVLTF. CDR3 in DNA: TGTGCCAGCAGTCCCTGGACTAGCAGGGGAGCAGGGGCCAACGTCCTGACTTTC.

V usage is TRBV4-2 and J usage is TRBJ2-5; 11 nucleotides align to TRBD2. CDR1 and CDR2 from the germline V gene are LGHNA and YNFKEQ. The CDR3 has 16 residues. V dropped 4 bases and J dropped 5; count of bases not matched to a gene: 9. The CDR3 loop is CASSPFSGGGGETQYF. DNA of the CDR3: TGTGCCAGCAGCCCCTTTAGCGGGGGGGGAGGGGAGACCCAGTACTTC.

This chain connects TRBV27 to TRBJ1-4; possibly TRBD1 for D (6 bases). The length of the CDR3 is 13 residues. Trimming cost V 0 bases and J 11 bases, with 10 bases left between them. The germline V gene encodes CDR1 MNHEY and CDR2 SMNVEV (reference sequence). CDR3 amino acids: CASSLSQGTKLFF. The CDR3 DNA follows: TGTGCCAGCAGTTTATCACAGGGTACGAAACTGTTTTTT.

The V gene is TRBV5-1, the J gene TRBJ2-1; D may be TRBD2 (5 bases). The germline V and J ends were trimmed by 0 bases and 6 bases, with 13 bases remaining between them. This CDR3 has 15 amino acids. In germline, CDR1 is SGHRS, CDR2 YFSETQ. The CDR3 DNA reads as TGCGCCAGCAGCTTGGGATCAAGTGGAGGCAATGAGCAGTTCTTC. Translating it yields CASSLGSSGGNEQFF. The whole variable domain, remainder taken from reference TRBV5-1 and TRBJ2-1, is KAGVTQTPRYLIKTRGQQVTLSCSPISGHRSVSWYQQTPGQGLQFLFEYFSETQRNKGNFPGRFSGRQFSNSRSEMNVSTLELGDSALYLCASSLGSSGGNEQFFGPGTRLTVL.

The V call is TRBV6-6, the J call TRBJ2-7, with 10 bases fitting TRBD1. Germline CDR1 and CDR2: MNHNY and SVGAGI (reference sequence). V shed 6 bases, J shed 3 bases, and the junction held 8 bases outside the gene matches. There are 15 residues in the CDR3. The CDR3 nucleotides are TGTGCCAGCAGCGCGATCGGGACAGGGGACTACGAGCAGTACTTC. The encoded protein is CASSAIGTGDYEQYF.

The chain combines TRBV3-1 (or the pseudogene TRBV3-2) with TRBJ1-2; TRBD1 aligns across 10 bases. J gave up 5 bases and V 5 bases, and 5 bases lay outside the gene matches. Germline V gives CDR1 LGHDT, CDR2 YNNKEL (reference sequence). The CDR3 is made up of 14 amino acids. The chain's CDR3 is CASSATGGAYGYTF. DNA for the CDR3: TGTGCCAGCAGCGCGACAGGGGGCGCTTATGGCTACACCTTC.

This chain connects TRBV28 to TRBJ2-3, with a weak D call TRBD1 (5 bases). CDR1 and CDR2 from the germline V gene are MDHEN and SYDVKM. The V end lost 11 bases, the J end lost 3 bases, and 12 bases lay between the germline ends. This CDR3 region has 12 residues. CDR3 in DNA: TGTGCCGGTCAGGGAAGTACAGATACGCAGTATTTT. Translated, it gives CAGQGSTDTQYF. The full variable domain, its missing parts supplied by reference TRBV28 and TRBJ2-3, is DVKVTQSSRYLVKRTGEKVFLECVQDMDHENMFWYRQDPGLGLRLIYFSYDVKMKEKGDIPEGYSVSREKKERFSLILESASTNQTSMYLCAGQGSTDTQYFGPGTRLTVL.

This chain links TRBV29-1 with TRBJ2-5; D may be TRBD2 (5 bases). V was clipped by 7 bases and J by 5 bases, with 14 bases between them. This CDR3 comprises 12 residues. Per germline, CDR1 SQVTM and CDR2 ANQGSEA. CDR3 nucleotides: TGCAGCGCCGATCGGGGTCGGGAGACCCAGTACTTC. Translation gives CSADRGRETQYF.

The chain employs TRBV5-5 and TRBJ2-5; maybe TRBD2 (7 bases). The CDR3 is made up of 14 amino acids. The germline CDR1 and CDR2 sequences are SGHKS and YYEKEE (reference sequence). The V end lost 7 bases, the J end lost 4 bases, and 17 bases lay between the germline ends. The CDR3 coding sequence is TGTGCCAGCTCGAGGGGGGGCAACGGAGAGACCCAGTACTTC. It encodes CASSRGGNGETQYF.

The CDR3 DNA is TGCAGCGTTCTACAGGAGGGCTACACCTTC. This gives the protein CSVLQEGYTF. The gene calls are TRBV29-1 and TRBJ1-2, with D tentatively TRBD1 (5 bases). The CDR3 sequence is 10 residues long. Germline V gene data show CDR1 as SQVTM and CDR2 as ANQGSEA. Trimming cost V 5 bases and J 8 bases, with 9 bases left between them.

The CDR3 loop reads CASSQGQRNSPLHF. The CDR3 coding sequence is TGTGCCAGCAGCCAGGGACAACGTAATTCACCCCTCCACTTT. The rearrangement links TRBV3-1 (or the pseudogene TRBV3-2) to TRBJ1-6; D possibly corresponds to TRBD1 (6 bases). The V end was cut by 3 bases, the J end by 6 bases, with 9 bases between. The CDR3 sequence is 14 residues long. The germline gives CDR1 LGHDT, CDR2 YNNKEL (reference sequence).

This clone was observed a few times. The V call is TRBV5-4, the J call TRBJ2-4, with D tentatively TRBD2 (6 bases). CDR1 and CDR2 (germline): SGHNT, YYREEE (reference sequence). This CDR3 has 16 residues. V lost 0 bases and J 0 bases, leaving 10 bases between the germline ends. CDR3 DNA sequence: TGTGCCAGCAGCTTGGGTGGGGACTTAGCCAAAAACATTCAGTACTTC. Protein product: CASSLGGDLAKNIQYF.

This clone was counted a single time. This specimen includes other DNA sequences encoding the same CDR3. The chain couples TRBV5-1 to TRBJ2-1; the match to TRBD1 covers 7 bases. Germline CDR1 reads SGHRS; CDR2 reads YFSETQ. Trimming took 0 bases from V and 4 from J; bases not matched to a gene: 4. The length of the CDR3 is 15 residues. The CDR3 sequence: CASSLAAGGYNEQFF. The CDR3 nucleotides are TGCGCCAGCAGCTTGGCGGCAGGGGGTTACAATGAGCAGTTCTTC.

The chain has TRBV2 and TRBJ1-1, with TRBD1 identical over 7 bases. This CDR3 comprises 14 residues. Losses at the gene ends were 7 bases for V and 4 bases for J; bases not matched to a gene: 9. Germline V gene data show CDR1 as SNHLY and CDR2 as FYNNEI. CDR3 sequence (DNA): TGTGCCAGCACTAAGGACAGGAGGGTCACTGAAGCTTTCTTT. Translation: CASTKDRRVTEAFF.